What follows are 31 T cell receptor beta chains derived from one specimen sequenced in a study of blood T cell repertoires in COVID-19. Libraries were prepared by immunoSEQ multiplex PCR; TCRdb keeps only in-frame clonotypes and omits some of them. The data show over 60,000 clones, roughly 91% seen once. The sequenced material came from peripheral blood. The receptors shown here come from a man in his forties or fifties with COVID-19, enrolled during active disease.

The chain employs TRBV27 and TRBJ1-4, with 7 nucleotides matching TRBD1. From germline, CDR1 is MNHEY and CDR2 SMNVEV (reference sequence). V lost 5 bases and J lost 0; bases outside the gene matches: 3. The CDR3 contains 15 residues. The DNA for the CDR3 is TGTGCCAGCAGTCCGGGGACAGCAACTAATGAAAAACTGTTTTTT. Its protein is CASSPGTATNEKLFF.

This clone was observed a few times. J is TRBJ2-3 and V is TRBV4-2, with D perhaps matching TRBD2 (6 bases). The CDR3 is made up of 18 amino acids. Germline CDR1 and CDR2: LGHNA and YNFKEQ. Trimming took off 0 bases at V and 6 bases at J, with 22 bases between the two ends. CDR3 in DNA: TGTGCCAGCAGCCAAGATGGGGGAGTCGGGAGTGGGGGTGATACGCAGTATTTT. Its protein is CASSQDGGVGSGGDTQYF.

V gene TRBV18 combines with J gene TRBJ1-1; unclear D gene. Germline loops: CDR1 KGHSH, CDR2 LQKENI. The CDR3 is 15 residues long. V lost 2 bases and J 7 bases, leaving 17 bases between the germline ends. CDR3 sequence (DNA): TGTGCCAGCTCACCAACCGCCGTCGTGGAGGGTGAAGCTTTCTTT. Residues: CASSPTAVVEGEAFF. Full variable domain (missing parts from reference TRBV18 and TRBJ1-1): NAGVMQNPRHLVRRRGQEARLRCSPMKGHSHVYWYRQLPEEGLKFMVYLQKENIIDESGMPKERFSAEFPKEGPSILRIQQVVRGDSAAYFCASSPTAVVEGEAFFGQGTRLTVV.

This clone appeared once. This chain joins TRBV27 and TRBJ1-5, with a possible D match to TRBD1 (5 bases). The CDR3 contains 14 residues. V shed 3 bases and J shed 4 bases, with 10 bases lying between them. Germline V lookup: CDR1 MNHEY, CDR2 SMNVEV (reference sequence). CDR3 protein: CASSLRDGNQPQHF. CDR3 DNA sequence: TGTGCCAGCAGTTTGCGGGACGGAAATCAGCCCCAGCATTTT.

The chain combines TRBV15 with TRBJ2-3; maybe TRBD1 (7 bases). Between the trimmed V and J ends, which lost 0 bases and 4 bases, there was a span of 17 bases. The CDR3 is 17 residues long. Germline CDR1 and CDR2: LNHNV and YYDKDF (reference sequence). In DNA form, the CDR3 reads TGTGCCACCAGCAGAGATCTGACAGGGAGGACGTCAGATACGCAGTATTTT. This gives the protein CATSRDLTGRTSDTQYF. Full variable domain (outside the CDR3, taken from reference TRBV15 and TRBJ2-3): DAMVIQNPRYQVTQFGKPVTLSCSQTLNHNVMYWYQQKSSQAPKLLFHYYDKDFNNEADTPDNFQSRRPNTSFCFLDIRSPGLGDTAMYLCATSRDLTGRTSDTQYFGPGTRLTVL.

This clone was detected only a few times. The rearrangement joins TRBV19 to TRBJ1-4; D call uncertain. The V end lost 3 bases, the J end lost 4 bases, and 9 bases lay between the germline ends. The CDR3 consists of 14 residues. Per the germline V gene, CDR1 is LNHDA and CDR2 is SQIVND (reference sequence). As DNA, the CDR3 is TGTGCCAGTAGTATTAACCAGGATAATGAAAAACTGTTTTTT. Translation: CASSINQDNEKLFF.

In nucleotides, the CDR3 is TGTGCCAGCAGCTTAGGCAGGGTGGTCGGGGAGCTGTTTTTT. Amino acid sequence: CASSLGRVVGELFF. The chain uses TRBV7-9 and TRBJ2-2; D possibly corresponds to TRBD1 (5 bases). CDR1 is SEHNR, CDR2 FQNEAQ, per germline (reference sequence). V was trimmed by 1 base and J by 7 bases, leaving 10 bases between them. The CDR3 covers 14 residues.

The CDR3 loop is CASRKGTRLGEQYF. The CDR3 DNA reads TGTGCCAGCAGGAAAGGGACTAGATTGGGAGAGCAGTACTTC. J is TRBJ2-7 and V is TRBV9; 8 bases match TRBD2. V lost 5 bases, J lost 7 bases, and 11 bases stayed unmatched. From germline, CDR1 is SGDLS and CDR2 YYNGEE. The CDR3 has 14 amino acids.

The chain joins TRBV19 to TRBJ2-7; tentatively, D is TRBD1 (5 bases). Deletions cut 3 bases from V and 6 bases from J, with 15 bases between. The CDR3 covers 14 residues. CDR1 and CDR2 (germline): LNHDA, SQIVND (reference sequence). The CDR3 region has the DNA TGTGCCAGTAGTATCGGAGCAGGGTCTGTCGAGCAGTACTTC. Residues: CASSIGAGSVEQYF.

The chain employs TRBV11-2 and TRBJ2-5; 8 nucleotides line up with TRBD2. Germline trimming cut 2 bases from V and 5 bases from J; bases unmatched to any gene: 7. Germline CDR1 is SGHAT and CDR2 is FQNNGV. This CDR3 has 15 amino acids. Here the CDR3 DNA reads TGTGCCAGCAGCTTACCGGGAGGGCCAGATGAGACCCAGTACTTC. Amino acid sequence: CASSLPGGPDETQYF.

This clone was seen a single time. The chain couples TRBV7-9 to TRBJ1-2; D uncertain. Germline-derived CDR1 and CDR2 are SEHNR and FQNEAQ (reference sequence). Trimming cost V 2 bases and J 8 bases, with 18 bases left between them. The CDR3 contains 15 residues. The CDR3 DNA is TGTGCCAGCAGCTTATTTCCTCGGTTAGTAGAGGGCTACACCTTC. It is translated as CASSLFPRLVEGYTF.

The chain recombines TRBV5-1 with TRBJ2-7, with 11 nucleotides matching TRBD2. The CDR3 loop spans 16 amino acids. Germline CDR1 SGHRS, CDR2 YFSETQ. V was pared by 0 bases and J by 5 bases, with 7 bases of the junction left unmatched. The DNA for the CDR3 is TGCGCCAGCAGCTTGGGGAAACTAGCGGGGGACGACGAGCAGTACTTC. This encodes CASSLGKLAGDDEQYF. The variable domain in full, with the rest retrieved from reference TRBV5-1 and TRBJ2-7, is KAGVTQTPRYLIKTRGQQVTLSCSPISGHRSVSWYQQTPGQGLQFLFEYFSETQRNKGNFPGRFSGRQFSNSRSEMNVSTLELGDSALYLCASSLGKLAGDDEQYFGPGTRLTVT.

The chain employs TRBV10-3 and TRBJ2-7; TRBD1 agrees at 12 bases. Germline assignment: CDR1 ENHRY and CDR2 SYGVKD. CDR3 length: 13 amino acids. Trimming removed 8 bases from V and 5 bases from J; junction bases left unmatched: 4. The CDR3 bases are TGTGCCATCCTGGGACAGGGGGCCCACGAGCAGTACTTC. Amino acids: CAILGQGAHEQYF.

The CDR3 nucleotides read TGTGCCAGTACCCCTACCGGGGGGAACTATGGCTACACCTTC. It codes for CASTPTGGNYGYTF. This chain connects TRBV19 to TRBJ1-2, with a possible D match to TRBD1 (5 bases). V lost 7 bases and J 2 bases, leaving 14 bases between the germline ends. The CDR3 loop spans 14 amino acids. Germline V lookup: CDR1 LNHDA, CDR2 SQIVND (reference sequence).

V usage is TRBV19 and J usage is TRBJ2-2, with a tentative D call TRBD1 (6 bases). V was pared by 4 bases and J by 0 bases, with 9 bases between. Looked up from germline, CDR1 is LNHDA and CDR2 is SQIVND (reference sequence). The CDR3 has 15 residues. The CDR3 protein is CASSNQGTNTGELFF. In DNA form, the CDR3 reads TGTGCCAGTAGTAACCAGGGGACGAACACCGGGGAGCTGTTTTTT.

This rearrangement joins TRBV2 to TRBJ1-5; D uncertain. Trimming took off 1 base at V and 2 bases at J, with 15 bases between the two ends. Per the germline V gene, CDR1 is SNHLY and CDR2 is FYNNEI. The CDR3 is 17 residues long. The CDR3 nucleotides read TGTGCCAGCAGTGAAGATAGCCTTGGTGGAGGCAATCAGCCCCAGCATTTT. Its translation: CASSEDSLGGGNQPQHF.

The genes are TRBV5-1 and TRBJ2-1; 9 positions match TRBD2. This CDR3 has 17 amino acids. V was pared by 0 bases and J by 7 bases, with 11 bases of the junction left unmatched. Germline CDR1 is SGHRS and CDR2 is YFSETQ. The CDR3 reads CASSLASGIAGENEQFF. The CDR3 DNA is TGCGCCAGCAGCTTGGCCTCGGGAATAGCGGGGGAGAATGAGCAGTTCTTC. Based on the CDR3 plus reference TRBV5-1 and TRBJ2-1, the full variable domain is KAGVTQTPRYLIKTRGQQVTLSCSPISGHRSVSWYQQTPGQGLQFLFEYFSETQRNKGNFPGRFSGRQFSNSRSEMNVSTLELGDSALYLCASSLASGIAGENEQFFGPGTRLTVL.

V gene TRBV6-6 combines with J gene TRBJ2-2, with 8 bases matching TRBD1. The CDR3 length is 15 residues. Germline loops: CDR1 MNHNY, CDR2 SVGAGI (reference sequence). The V segment lost 6 bases and the J segment 4 bases; nucleotides outside the gene matches: 7. The CDR3 nucleotides read TGTGCCAGCAGACGACAGGGGTCCCCCACCGGGGAGCTGTTTTTT. It codes for CASRRQGSPTGELFF.

This clone was counted once. The rearrangement links TRBV28 to TRBJ1-1; 7 bases line up with TRBD1. Looked up from germline, CDR1 is MDHEN and CDR2 is SYDVKM. This CDR3 is built from 16 residues. V was clipped by 1 base and J by 2 bases; unmatched bases: 7. CDR3 sequence (DNA): TGTGCCAGCAGTTTATACAGGACAGGAAAAAACACTGAAGCTTTCTTT. It codes for CASSLYRTGKNTEAFF. Together with reference TRBV28 and TRBJ1-1, the CDR3 gives the full variable domain: DVKVTQSSRYLVKRTGEKVFLECVQDMDHENMFWYRQDPGLGLRLIYFSYDVKMKEKGDIPEGYSVSREKKERFSLILESASTNQTSMYLCASSLYRTGKNTEAFFGQGTRLTVV.

This clone came up a few times. The V and J genes are TRBV28 and TRBJ2-7, with TRBD1 matching over 7 bases. The V gene end was trimmed by 4 bases and the J gene end by 3 bases; junction bases not matched to a gene: 6. This CDR3 is 14 amino acids long. Germline values: CDR1 MDHEN, CDR2 SYDVKM. CDR3 in DNA: TGTGCCAGCAGTTCCCGACAGGGCTTCTACGAGCAGTACTTC. It specifies CASSSRQGFYEQYF. The variable domain in full, with the rest retrieved from reference TRBV28 and TRBJ2-7, is DVKVTQSSRYLVKRTGEKVFLECVQDMDHENMFWYRQDPGLGLRLIYFSYDVKMKEKGDIPEGYSVSREKKERFSLILESASTNQTSMYLCASSSRQGFYEQYFGPGTRLTVT.

The V and J genes are TRBV18 and TRBJ2-2; 10 bases match TRBD2. The CDR3 loop spans 18 amino acids. V trimming: 0 bases; J trimming: 5 bases; junction bases outside the gene matches: 9. Germline V gene data show CDR1 as KGHSH and CDR2 as LQKENI. The CDR3 region has the DNA TGTGCCAGCTCACCACCGCGGCTAGCGGGAGTAAGGACCGGGGAGCTGTTTTTT. This translates into CASSPPRLAGVRTGELFF.

V gene TRBV5-5 combines with J gene TRBJ2-5; D gene unclear. V shed 3 bases and J shed 1 base, with 7 bases lying between them. CDR1 and CDR2 (germline): SGHKS, YYEKEE (reference sequence). The CDR3 covers 13 residues. CDR3 in DNA: TGTGCCAGCAGCTCATACAGCCAAGAGACCCAGTACTTC. Encoded protein: CASSSYSQETQYF.

The chain links TRBV3-1 (or the pseudogene TRBV3-2) to TRBJ1-2, with a possible D match to TRBD1 (5 bases). Trimming left V 4 bases short and J 7 bases short, with 13 bases between. The CDR3 spans 13 residues. In germline, CDR1 is LGHDT, CDR2 YNNKEL (reference sequence). In DNA, the CDR3 is TGTGCCAGCAGCCTATCGCCAGGGTTTGGCTACACCTTC. The encoded protein is CASSLSPGFGYTF.

About this clone: Mismatch with germline at one junction end may stem from a read error. The chain recombines TRBV29-1 with TRBJ2-2; perhaps TRBD2 as D (5 bases). This CDR3 is built from 12 residues. CDR1 is SQVTM, CDR2 ANQGSEA, per germline. In DNA form, the CDR3 reads TGCAGCGTTGAGATGCGGCACCGGGGAGCTGTTTTT. It translates to CSVEMRHRGAVF.

The rearrangement uses TRBV9 and TRBJ2-1; D unclear. V gave up 1 base and J gave up 1 base, with 9 bases separating them. This CDR3 is built from 15 residues. Germline assignment: CDR1 SGDLS and CDR2 YYNGEE. CDR3 in DNA: TGTGCCAGCAGCGTATACCCCGAGTCCTACAATGAGCAGTTCTTC. It yields the protein CASSVYPESYNEQFF.

This chain connects TRBV2 to TRBJ1-1; perhaps TRBD1 as D (5 bases). V was shortened by 2 bases and J by 7 bases, with 8 bases between the two germline ends. This CDR3 has 12 amino acids. The germline V gene has CDR1 SNHLY and CDR2 FYNNEI. CDR3 DNA: TGTGCCAGCAGTGAAACAGGTTATGAAGCTTTCTTT. Encoded protein: CASSETGYEAFF.

CDR3 region: CASSQDLTGETQYF. DNA for the CDR3: TGTGCCAGCAGCCAAGATTTGACAGGGGAGACCCAGTACTTC. The chain is built from TRBV3-1 (or the pseudogene TRBV3-2) and TRBJ2-5; 7 nucleotides match TRBD1. The trim removed 0 bases at V and 5 bases at J, leaving 3 bases unmatched. The CDR3 extends over 14 amino acids. The germline CDR1 and CDR2 sequences are LGHDT and YNNKEL (reference sequence).

The chain uses TRBV10-3 and TRBJ2-3, with 7 bases lining up with TRBD2. From germline, CDR1 is ENHRY and CDR2 SYGVKD. V shed 6 bases and J 2 bases; nucleotides not matched to a gene: 5. The CDR3 totals 14 residues. CDR3 coding DNA: TGTGCCATCAGCGGACTAGGAAACACAGATACGCAGTATTTT. This sequence encodes CAISGLGNTDTQYF.

CDR3 nucleotide sequence: TGTGCCAGCAGCTTAGGCGCTAGCGGGACAGAGACCCAGTACTTC. Protein: CASSLGASGTETQYF. This chain joins TRBV11-3 and TRBJ2-5; 9 nucleotides match TRBD2. From germline, CDR1 is SGHNT and CDR2 YENEEA. The CDR3 consists of 15 residues. V shed 1 base and J 4 bases; nucleotides not matched to a gene: 4. Full variable domain (missing parts from reference TRBV11-3 and TRBJ2-5): EAGVVQSPRYKIIEKKQPVAFWCNPISGHNTLYWYLQNLGQGPELLIRYENEEAVDDSQLPKDRFSAERLKGVDSTLKIQPAELGDSAVYLCASSLGASGTETQYFGPGTRLLVL.

The chain links TRBV27 to TRBJ2-7; TRBD2 matches 14 bases. V was clipped by 0 bases and J by 2 bases; unmatched bases: 9. Germline V gene data show CDR1 as MNHEY and CDR2 as SMNVEV (reference sequence). The CDR3 has 19 residues. In DNA, the CDR3 is TGTGCCAGCAGTTTATCTTGGACTAGCGGGAGGTATGGCGCCTACGAGCAGTACTTC. This sequence encodes CASSLSWTSGRYGAYEQYF.

The chain links TRBV9 to TRBJ2-6; tentatively, D is TRBD1 (6 bases). V dropped 3 bases and J dropped 0 bases, with 16 bases sitting between them. CDR1 SGDLS and CDR2 YYNGEE come from the germline V gene. This CDR3 contains 18 residues. As DNA, the CDR3 is TGTGCCAGCAGCGCCGAGGGACATCGGGGCTCTGGGGCCAACGTCCTGACTTTC. This encodes CASSAEGHRGSGANVLTF.